A selection of T cell receptor beta chains follows, all from one sample in a study of T cell responses to AZD1222 COVID-19 vaccine. Libraries were prepared by immunoSEQ multiplex PCR; TCRdb keeps only in-frame clonotypes and omits some of them. The table lists about 99,000 clones, about 85% of them singletons. The sequenced sample was peripheral blood, obtained on day 0 of AZD1222 vaccination. The receptors originated from an adult in good health. The CDR3 runs from the conserved cysteine through the conserved F or W. The D gene is left open where the match is weak. Not all rows give a size; the values are once, few, many and, for expanded clones, a class.

d_call: TRBD1
j_call: TRBJ1-4
v_call: TRBV7-9
clone_size: NA
cdr3_nt: TGTGCCAGCAGCCAGGACAGGGCTGCGGAAAAACTGTTTTTT
cdr3_aa: CASSQDRAAEKLFF

d_call: NA
j_call: TRBJ1-2
v_call: TRBV6-4
clone_size: NA
cdr3_nt: TGTGCCAGCAGTGAAGCAGGATATGGCTACACCTTC
cdr3_aa: CASSEAGYGYTF

d_call: NA
j_call: TRBJ2-1
v_call: TRBV2
clone_size: NA
cdr3_nt: TGTGCCAGCACTAAGGGGCAGGGGCCCTACAATGAGCAGTTCTTC
cdr3_aa: CASTKGQGPYNEQFF

d_call: NA
j_call: TRBJ2-7
v_call: TRBV18
clone_size: NA
cdr3_nt: TGTGCCAGCTCACCACCACCGGGAACAGGGTCCCACTACGAGCAGTACTTC
cdr3_aa: CASSPPPGTGSHYEQYF

d_call: TRBD2
j_call: TRBJ2-3
v_call: TRBV9
clone_size: few
cdr3_nt: TGTGCCAGCAGCGTGGGGACTAGCGGGGGGCGCACAGATACGCAGTATTTT
cdr3_aa: CASSVGTSGGRTDTQYF

d_call: NA
j_call: TRBJ1-1
v_call: TRBV6-2/TRBV6-3
clone_size: NA
cdr3_nt: TGTGCCAGCAGTTACTCGAGGGCTTCGGGCCCAGCTTTCTTT
cdr3_aa: CASSYSRASGPAFF

d_call: TRBD1
j_call: TRBJ1-1
v_call: TRBV4-3
clone_size: NA
cdr3_nt: TGCGCCAGCAGCCTAGAGGATATAACAGGGGTAGGTGGTGAAGCTTTCTTT
cdr3_aa: CASSLEDITGVGGEAFF

d_call: NA
j_call: TRBJ2-3
v_call: TRBV19
clone_size: NA
cdr3_nt: TGTGCCACCTCATCCCCCCCAGATACGCAGTATTTT
cdr3_aa: CATSSPPDTQYF

d_call: TRBD1
j_call: TRBJ2-7
v_call: TRBV4-3
clone_size: NA
cdr3_nt: TGCGCCAGCAGCGATGGACAGGGAACCTACGAGCAGTACTTC
cdr3_aa: CASSDGQGTYEQYF

d_call: TRBD1
j_call: TRBJ1-1
v_call: TRBV11-3
clone_size: NA
cdr3_nt: TGTGCCAGCAGGAGAGTGACAGGGCTCCCCTTGAACACTGAAGCTTTCTTT
cdr3_aa: CASRRVTGLPLNTEAFF

d_call: TRBD1
j_call: TRBJ2-1
v_call: TRBV7-6
clone_size: NA
cdr3_nt: TGTGCCAGCAGCTTAAAGTCCGGGACAGATAACAATGAGCAGTTCTTC
cdr3_aa: CASSLKSGTDNNEQFF

d_call: NA
j_call: TRBJ2-6
v_call: TRBV6-5
clone_size: NA
cdr3_nt: TGTGCCAGCAGTTACGGGAGCTCTGGGGCCAACGTCCTGACTTTC
cdr3_aa: CASSYGSSGANVLTF

d_call: TRBD2
j_call: TRBJ2-3
v_call: TRBV19
clone_size: NA
cdr3_nt: TGTGCCAGTAGTGTTACTAGCGTTCGGGGCACAGATACGCAGTATTTT
cdr3_aa: CASSVTSVRGTDTQYF

d_call: NA
j_call: TRBJ1-5
v_call: TRBV30
clone_size: NA
cdr3_nt: TGTGCCTGGAGTGAGGCGGGGTATCAGCCCCAGCATTTT
cdr3_aa: CAWSEAGYQPQHF

d_call: NA
j_call: TRBJ1-1
v_call: TRBV6-5
clone_size: NA
cdr3_nt: TGTGCCAGCAGAAACGGGGGGGCCGGAACTGAAGCTTTCTTT
cdr3_aa: CASRNGGAGTEAFF

d_call: NA
j_call: TRBJ1-5
v_call: TRBV9
clone_size: NA
cdr3_nt: TGTGCCAGCAGCTCGGGCAATCAGCCCCAGCATTTT
cdr3_aa: CASSSGNQPQHF

d_call: NA
j_call: TRBJ1-4
v_call: TRBV7-8
clone_size: NA
cdr3_nt: TGTGCCAGCAGCGGTGGTCTAAGCCCCGCAACTAATGAAAAACTGTTTTTT
cdr3_aa: CASSGGLSPATNEKLFF

d_call: TRBD2
j_call: TRBJ2-5
v_call: TRBV24-1
clone_size: NA
cdr3_nt: TGTGCCACCAGTGGCGGGGGGGAGACCCAGTACTTC
cdr3_aa: CATSGGGETQYF

d_call: NA
j_call: TRBJ2-1
v_call: TRBV12-3/TRBV12-4
clone_size: NA
cdr3_nt: TGTGCCAGCAAGAGAAGTAGTGAGCAGTTCTTC
cdr3_aa: CASKRSSEQFF

d_call: NA
j_call: TRBJ2-3
v_call: TRBV23-1
clone_size: NA
cdr3_nt: TGCGCCAGCAGTCTCCGCCTAAGGGGAGGGGGAAACACAGATACGCAGTATTTT
cdr3_aa: CASSLRLRGGGNTDTQYF

d_call: NA
j_call: TRBJ1-5
v_call: TRBV6-1
clone_size: NA
cdr3_nt: TGTGCCAGCAGTGAAGTACAGGGAGGTGGGAGCAATCAGCCCCAGCATTTT
cdr3_aa: CASSEVQGGGSNQPQHF

d_call: TRBD1
j_call: TRBJ1-2
v_call: TRBV29-1
clone_size: NA
cdr3_nt: TGCAGCGTTGGGACAGGGGTAGGCTATGGCTACACCTTC
cdr3_aa: CSVGTGVGYGYTF

d_call: NA
j_call: TRBJ1-3
v_call: TRBV6-1
clone_size: NA
cdr3_nt: TGTGCCAGCAGTGGAGGGAGTTTGCGCTCTGGAAACACCATATATTTT
cdr3_aa: CASSGGSLRSGNTIYF

d_call: NA
j_call: TRBJ1-3
v_call: TRBV19
clone_size: NA
cdr3_nt: TGTGCCAGTAGTCCCGGACGGAGAAACACCATATATTTT
cdr3_aa: CASSPGRRNTIYF

d_call: TRBD2
j_call: TRBJ2-1
v_call: TRBV15
clone_size: NA
cdr3_nt: TGTGCCACCAGCGCCCTAGCGGAGTCCTACAATGAGCAGTTCTTC
cdr3_aa: CATSALAESYNEQFF

d_call: NA
j_call: TRBJ1-6
v_call: TRBV25-1
clone_size: NA
cdr3_nt: TGTGCCAGCAGTGACCCACAGGGTGGCGGATCACCCCTCCACTTT
cdr3_aa: CASSDPQGGGSPLHF

d_call: NA
j_call: TRBJ1-1
v_call: TRBV19
clone_size: NA
cdr3_nt: TGTGCCAGTAGTAGGGGTGGGAACACTGAAGCTTTCTTT
cdr3_aa: CASSRGGNTEAFF

d_call: NA
j_call: TRBJ1-6
v_call: TRBV6-6
clone_size: NA
cdr3_nt: TGTGCCAGCCGGCACGAGATTTTGAATTCACCCCTCCACTTT
cdr3_aa: CASRHEILNSPLHF

d_call: TRBD1
j_call: TRBJ2-3
v_call: TRBV2
clone_size: NA
cdr3_nt: TGTGCCAGGGACAGGGGAAAACCCACAGATACGCAGTATTTT
cdr3_aa: CARDRGKPTDTQYF

d_call: TRBD2
j_call: TRBJ2-3
v_call: TRBV7-2
clone_size: once
cdr3_nt: TGTGCCAGCAGCTTAGATATAGCGGGGGGGCCTTCTTATTTT
cdr3_aa: CASSLDIAGGPSYF

d_call: NA
j_call: TRBJ2-3
v_call: TRBV25-1
clone_size: NA
cdr3_nt: TGTGCCAGCAGTGGCCCCCCCCCACAGGCATTCACAGATACGCAGTATTTT
cdr3_aa: CASSGPPPQAFTDTQYF

d_call: TRBD1
j_call: TRBJ1-1
v_call: TRBV29-1
clone_size: NA
cdr3_nt: TGCAGCGTTCTGGACAGGCTCGGAGCCATGAACACTGAAGCTTTCTTT
cdr3_aa: CSVLDRLGAMNTEAFF

d_call: NA
j_call: TRBJ2-6
v_call: TRBV4-2
clone_size: NA
cdr3_nt: TGTGCCAGCAGCCAAGCGGGTAGCTCTGGGGCCAACGTCCTGACTTTC
cdr3_aa: CASSQAGSSGANVLTF

d_call: NA
j_call: TRBJ1-6
v_call: TRBV11-1
clone_size: NA
cdr3_nt: TGTGCCAGCAGCTCGCGGGGGAATAATTCACCCCTCCACTTT
cdr3_aa: CASSSRGNNSPLHF

d_call: NA
j_call: TRBJ1-2
v_call: TRBV12-3/TRBV12-4
clone_size: NA
cdr3_nt: TGTGCCAGCAGCCGCCCCGGGGCGAGGGGCTACACCTTC
cdr3_aa: CASSRPGARGYTF

d_call: NA
j_call: TRBJ1-2
v_call: TRBV14
clone_size: NA
cdr3_nt: TGTGCCAGCAGCTTGGGGCAGGGGTTCTATGGCTACACCTTC
cdr3_aa: CASSLGQGFYGYTF

d_call: NA
j_call: TRBJ2-7
v_call: TRBV29-1
clone_size: NA
cdr3_nt: TGCAGCGTTGAAGGGGGACAATCCTACGAGCAGTACTTC
cdr3_aa: CSVEGGQSYEQYF

d_call: NA
j_call: TRBJ2-3
v_call: TRBV6-2/TRBV6-3
clone_size: NA
cdr3_nt: TGTGCCAGCAGTTATGGTTCCGAGACGGATACGCAGTATTTT
cdr3_aa: CASSYGSETDTQYF

d_call: TRBD1
j_call: TRBJ1-6
v_call: TRBV4-2
clone_size: NA
cdr3_nt: TGTGCCAGCAGCAACCCAACAGGGGGAGGAGGATCACCCCTCCACTTT
cdr3_aa: CASSNPTGGGGSPLHF

d_call: NA
j_call: TRBJ1-4
v_call: TRBV5-4
clone_size: NA
cdr3_nt: TGTGCCACTACCAGTCCGGGACCCCTTCTTAATGAAAAACTGTTTTTT
cdr3_aa: CATTSPGPLLNEKLFF

d_call: NA
j_call: TRBJ1-2
v_call: TRBV5-1
clone_size: NA
cdr3_nt: TGTGCCAGCAGCTTGGATCACTACTATGGCTACACCTTC
cdr3_aa: CASSLDHYYGYTF

d_call: NA
j_call: TRBJ1-1
v_call: TRBV4-1
clone_size: NA
cdr3_nt: TGCGCCAGCAGCCCCTCAAACACTGAAGCTTTCTTT
cdr3_aa: CASSPSNTEAFF

d_call: TRBD2
j_call: TRBJ2-5
v_call: TRBV7-2
clone_size: NA
cdr3_nt: TGTGCCAGCAGCTCCTTAGCGGGGGGCGCAGAGACCCAGTACTTC
cdr3_aa: CASSSLAGGAETQYF

d_call: TRBD1
j_call: TRBJ1-4
v_call: TRBV6-5
clone_size: NA
cdr3_nt: TGTGCCAGCAGGACCGACAGGGGGAAGGAAAAACTGTTTTTT
cdr3_aa: CASRTDRGKEKLFF

d_call: TRBD2
j_call: TRBJ2-1
v_call: TRBV25-1
clone_size: NA
cdr3_nt: TGTGCCAGCAGTGACGGGACTAGCGGGGACAATGAGCAGTTCTTC
cdr3_aa: CASSDGTSGDNEQFF

d_call: NA
j_call: TRBJ2-6
v_call: TRBV15
clone_size: once
cdr3_nt: TGTGCCACCAGCAGAGACAGGGAGGATGGGGCCAACGTCCTGACTTTC
cdr3_aa: CATSRDREDGANVLTF

d_call: TRBD2
j_call: TRBJ2-3
v_call: TRBV5-4
clone_size: NA
cdr3_nt: TGTGCCAGCAGCCCCGGGAGGACAGATACGCAGTATTTT
cdr3_aa: CASSPGRTDTQYF

d_call: TRBD1
j_call: TRBJ2-2
v_call: TRBV10-3
clone_size: once
cdr3_nt: TGTGCCATCAGTGAGTCGAGTGGGACAGGGGTCTACTCAAACACCGGGGAGCTGTTTTTT
cdr3_aa: CAISESSGTGVYSNTGELFF